Sequencing of this T cell receptor beta chain was carried out in a study of T-cell memory formation after mild COVID-19. In the study overall: TCR clustering was largely donor specific.

Study-wide findings and caveats: Memory cells collected pre-infection included some clones that later responded, suggesting cross-reactive memory joined. Day 37-peaking second-wave clones had unconfirmed SARS-CoV-2 specificity. CD4+ contracting clones were found mainly in CM and EM, and CD8+ ones in EMRA.

A word on this clonotype: Antigen: not known.

TCRdb redid the calling of the 5' RACE reads with MiXCR, one entry per CDR3 protein. The sample lists fewer than 450,000 distinct CDR3 sequences; approximately 25% were seen once. The CDR3 is 16 residues long. In germline, CDR1 is SGHRS, CDR2 YFSETQ. Trimming removed 3 bases from V and 2 bases from J, with 16 bases in between. This sequence was found in an adult woman who had mild COVID-19 (a few samples of this study predate the infection). Cell type and time point are not known. Sequencing was done on a sample of PBMCs or a T cell subset sorted from them (not recorded which). The rearrangement uses TRBV5-1 and TRBJ2-3; D uncertain. This chain's CDR3 is CASSSTSPATTDTQYF. CDR3 DNA: TGCGCCAGCAGCTCCACCAGCCCGGCCACCACAGATACGCAGTATTTT.